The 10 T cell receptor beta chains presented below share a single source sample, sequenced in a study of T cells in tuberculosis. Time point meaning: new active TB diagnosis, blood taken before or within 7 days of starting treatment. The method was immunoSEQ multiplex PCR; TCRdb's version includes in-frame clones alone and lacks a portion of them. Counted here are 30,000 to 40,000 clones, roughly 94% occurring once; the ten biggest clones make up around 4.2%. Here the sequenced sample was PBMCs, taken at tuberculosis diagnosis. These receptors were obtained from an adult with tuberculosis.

CDR3 nucleotides: TGTGCCAGCAGCTTAGTTAGCGGCGATGAGCAGTTCTTC. Its protein product is CASSLVSGDEQFF. The chain combines TRBV7-7 with TRBJ2-1; D is perhaps TRBD2 (6 bases). The germline gives CDR1 SSHAT, CDR2 FNYEAQ (reference sequence). Deletions cut 1 base from V and 8 bases from J, with 9 bases between. CDR3 size: 13 residues.

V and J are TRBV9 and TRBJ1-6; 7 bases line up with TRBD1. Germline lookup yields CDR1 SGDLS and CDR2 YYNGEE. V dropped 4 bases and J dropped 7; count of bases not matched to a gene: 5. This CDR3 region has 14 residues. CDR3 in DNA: TGTGCCAGCAGCTCCCGGACAGGAAATTCACCCCTCCACTTT. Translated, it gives CASSSRTGNSPLHF.

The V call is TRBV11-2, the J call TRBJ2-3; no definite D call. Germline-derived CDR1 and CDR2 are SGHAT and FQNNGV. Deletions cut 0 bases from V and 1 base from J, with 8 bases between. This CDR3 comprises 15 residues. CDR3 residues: CASSLDFAGTDTQYF. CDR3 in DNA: TGTGCCAGCAGCTTAGATTTTGCGGGCACAGATACGCAGTATTTT.

In DNA, the CDR3 is TGTGCCAGCAGCGTGAGCGGACCAGCGGAGACCCAGTACTTC. Its protein is CASSVSGPAETQYF. This chain joins TRBV9 and TRBJ2-5; tentatively, D is TRBD2 (5 bases). CDR3 length equals 14 residues. The germline CDR1 and CDR2 sequences are SGDLS and YYNGEE. V was cut by 2 bases and J by 5 bases, with 13 bases left in between.

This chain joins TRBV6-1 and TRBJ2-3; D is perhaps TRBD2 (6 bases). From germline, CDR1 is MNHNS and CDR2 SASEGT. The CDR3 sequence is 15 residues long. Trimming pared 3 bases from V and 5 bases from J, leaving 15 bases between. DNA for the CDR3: TGTGCCAGCAGTGATGGGGGGTTAGTAAGAGATACGCAGTATTTT. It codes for CASSDGGLVRDTQYF.

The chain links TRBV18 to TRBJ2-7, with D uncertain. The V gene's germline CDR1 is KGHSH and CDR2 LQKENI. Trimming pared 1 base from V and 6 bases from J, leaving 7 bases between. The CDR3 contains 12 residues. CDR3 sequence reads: CASSPRGIEQYF. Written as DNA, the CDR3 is TGTGCCAGCTCACCACGAGGAATCGAGCAGTACTTC.

The CDR3, as DNA: TGCGCCAGCGAGAGAGGACAGGGAAATTCACCCCTCCACTTT. This encodes CASERGQGNSPLHF. The chain couples TRBV5-1 to TRBJ1-6, with TRBD1 matching 8 bases. This CDR3 comprises 14 residues. Germline lookup yields CDR1 SGHRS and CDR2 YFSETQ. V was pared by 7 bases and J by 7 bases, with 7 bases of the junction left unmatched.

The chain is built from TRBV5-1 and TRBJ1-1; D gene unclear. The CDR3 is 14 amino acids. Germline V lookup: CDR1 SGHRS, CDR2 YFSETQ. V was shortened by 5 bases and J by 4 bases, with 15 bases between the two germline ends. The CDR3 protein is CASREQMVATEAFF. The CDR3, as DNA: TGCGCCAGCAGGGAACAGATGGTGGCCACTGAAGCTTTCTTT.

CDR3 protein: CASSPLPANYGYTF. CDR3 nucleotide sequence: TGTGCCAGTAGTCCCCTTCCAGCTAACTATGGCTACACCTTC. V usage is TRBV19 and J usage is TRBJ1-2; D uncertain. Trimming shortened V by 5 bases and J by 0 bases, and 10 bases separated the two germline ends. The germline V gene has CDR1 LNHDA and CDR2 SQIVND (reference sequence). This CDR3 comprises 14 residues.

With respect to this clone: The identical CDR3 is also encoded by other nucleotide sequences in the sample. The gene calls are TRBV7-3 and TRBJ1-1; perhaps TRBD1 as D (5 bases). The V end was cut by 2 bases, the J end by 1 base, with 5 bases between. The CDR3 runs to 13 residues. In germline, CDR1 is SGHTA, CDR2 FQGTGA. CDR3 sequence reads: CASSLQGNTEAFF. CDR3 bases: TGTGCCAGCAGCTTACAGGGGAACACTGAAGCTTTCTTT. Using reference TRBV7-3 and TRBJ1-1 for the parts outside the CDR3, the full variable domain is GAGVSQTPSNKVTEKGKYVELRCDPISGHTALYWYRQSLGQGPEFLIYFQGTGAADDSGLPNDRFFAVRPEGSVSTLKIQRTERGDSAVYLCASSLQGNTEAFFGQGTRLTVV.